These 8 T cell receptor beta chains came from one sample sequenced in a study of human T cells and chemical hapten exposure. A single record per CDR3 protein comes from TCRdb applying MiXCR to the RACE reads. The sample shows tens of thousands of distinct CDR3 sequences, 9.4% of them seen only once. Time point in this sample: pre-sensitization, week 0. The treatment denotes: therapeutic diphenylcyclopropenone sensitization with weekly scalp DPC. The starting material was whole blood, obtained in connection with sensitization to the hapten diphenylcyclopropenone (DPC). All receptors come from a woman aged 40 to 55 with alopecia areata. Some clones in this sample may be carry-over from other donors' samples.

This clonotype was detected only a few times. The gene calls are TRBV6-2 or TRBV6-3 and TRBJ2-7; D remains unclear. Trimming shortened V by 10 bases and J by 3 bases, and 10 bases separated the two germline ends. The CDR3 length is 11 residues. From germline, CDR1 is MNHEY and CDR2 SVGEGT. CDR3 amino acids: CATALGYEQYF. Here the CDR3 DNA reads TGTGCCACCGCCTTGGGCTACGAGCAGTACTTC.

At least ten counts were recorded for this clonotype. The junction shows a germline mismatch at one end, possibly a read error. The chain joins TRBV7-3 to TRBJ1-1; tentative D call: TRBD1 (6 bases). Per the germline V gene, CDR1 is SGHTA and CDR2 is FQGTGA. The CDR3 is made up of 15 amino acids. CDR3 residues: CASSLTPQGSTEAFF. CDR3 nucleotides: TGTGCCAGCAGCCTAACGCCACAGGGAAGTACTGAAGCTTTCTTT.

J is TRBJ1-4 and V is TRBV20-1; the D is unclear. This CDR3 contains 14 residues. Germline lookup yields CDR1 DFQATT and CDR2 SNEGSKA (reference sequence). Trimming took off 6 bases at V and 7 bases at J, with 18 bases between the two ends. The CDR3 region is CSAEESRLSEKLFF. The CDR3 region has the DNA TGCAGTGCGGAAGAATCTCGTCTCTCTGAAAAACTGTTTTTT.

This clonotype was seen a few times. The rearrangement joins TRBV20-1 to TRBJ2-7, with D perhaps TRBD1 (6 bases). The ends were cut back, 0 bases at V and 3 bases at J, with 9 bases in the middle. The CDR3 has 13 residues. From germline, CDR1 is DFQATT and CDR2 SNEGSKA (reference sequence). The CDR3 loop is CSARDPGVYEQYF. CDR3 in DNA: TGCAGTGCTAGAGACCCAGGGGTCTACGAGCAGTACTTC.

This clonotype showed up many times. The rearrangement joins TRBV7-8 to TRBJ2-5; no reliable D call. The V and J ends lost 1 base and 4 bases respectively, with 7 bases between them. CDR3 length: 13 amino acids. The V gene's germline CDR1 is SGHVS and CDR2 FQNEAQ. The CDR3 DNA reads TGTGCCAGCAGCTTAGGGCTAAGAGAGACCCAGTACTTC. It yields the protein CASSLGLRETQYF.

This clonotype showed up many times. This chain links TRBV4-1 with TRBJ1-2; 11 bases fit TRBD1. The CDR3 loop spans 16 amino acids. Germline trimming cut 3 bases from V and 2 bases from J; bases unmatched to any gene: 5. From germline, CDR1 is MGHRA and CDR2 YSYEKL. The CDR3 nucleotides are TGCGCCAGCAGCCAGAGGGGACAGGGGGACAACTATGGCTACACCTTC. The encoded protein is CASSQRGQGDNYGYTF.

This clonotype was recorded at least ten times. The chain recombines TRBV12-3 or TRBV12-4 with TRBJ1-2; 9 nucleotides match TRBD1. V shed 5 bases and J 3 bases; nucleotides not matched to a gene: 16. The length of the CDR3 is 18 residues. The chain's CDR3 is CASSQIYPLRTGDYGYTF. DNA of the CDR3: TGTGCCAGCAGTCAAATCTACCCTTTGAGGACAGGGGACTATGGCTACACCTTC.

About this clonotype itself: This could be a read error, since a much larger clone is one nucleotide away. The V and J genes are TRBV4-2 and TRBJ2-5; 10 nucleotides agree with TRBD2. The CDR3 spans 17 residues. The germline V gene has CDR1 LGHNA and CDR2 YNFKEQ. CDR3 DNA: TGTGTCAGCAGCCAAGATTCCGGACTAGCGGTCCAAGAGACCCAGTACTTC. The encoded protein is CVSSQDSGLAVQETQYF.